A selection of T cell receptor beta chains follows, all from one sample in a study of cytomegalovirus exposure and HLA in healthy donors. TCRdb's copy holds only in-frame clones and misses some; the assay was immunoSEQ multiplex PCR. The sample lists around 50,000 clones; approximately 80% were seen once. The sequencing sample was made of PBMCs. The source is a man between 40 and 49 years old in good health and CMV-seronegative. CDR3s include the opening cysteine and the closing phenylalanine or tryptophan. D genes are given only for firm matches. Some rows mark clone size as missing; the rest say once, few, many or name a class of expanded clone.

J	size	V	D	DNA	CDR3
TRBJ1-2	-	TRBV19	-	TGTGCCAGTAGGGTCCCGGGGAACTATGGCTACACCTTC	CASRVPGNYGYTF
TRBJ2-1	once	TRBV12-5	TRBD2	TGTGCTAGTGGTTTGGGGGCTAGCGGGGTGCTTTACAATGAGCAGTTCTTC	CASGLGASGVLYNEQFF
TRBJ2-1	-	TRBV4-2	TRBD1	TGTGCCAGCAGCCTCAGGACAGGCCCCTTCTCCTACAATGAGCAGTTCTTC	CASSLRTGPFSYNEQFF
TRBJ1-1	once	TRBV5-5	-	TGTGCCAGCAGCTTGAGTTCGGGAACTGAAGCTTTCTTT	CASSLSSGTEAFF
TRBJ2-7	-	TRBV19	-	TGTGCCAGTAGTATCCGGGACTCCGTCTACGAGCAGTACTTC	CASSIRDSVYEQYF
TRBJ1-2	-	TRBV6-5	TRBD1	TGTGCCAGCAGGCGTCAGGGGGCTTATGGCTACACCTTC	CASRRQGAYGYTF
TRBJ2-5	-	TRBV11-3	-	TGTGCCAGCAGCTTAGGGGGGGTTCGGGAGACCCAGTACTTC	CASSLGGVRETQYF
TRBJ1-5	-	TRBV5-5	-	TGTGCCAGCAGCCCAGGACGGGGAATAGGACCCCAGCATTTT	CASSPGRGIGPQHF
TRBJ2-3	-	TRBV6-6	-	TGTGCCAGCAGCTATTTCACCCCCCCAGATACGCAGTATTTT	CASSYFTPPDTQYF
TRBJ1-2	once	TRBV2	TRBD1	TGTGCCACCGACAGGGGTGTCGGCTACACCTTC	CATDRGVGYTF
TRBJ2-3	-	TRBV19	TRBD2	TGTGCCAGTAGTCCCACCTGGCGGGGGGGCGTCACAGATACGCAGTATTTT	CASSPTWRGGVTDTQYF
TRBJ2-7	-	TRBV9	-	TGTGCCAGCAGCGCCATCACAGGCGGCGAGCAGTACTTC	CASSAITGGEQYF
TRBJ1-2	-	TRBV7-9	TRBD1	TGTGCCAGCAGTTCAGACAGGGGCTATGGCTACACCTTC	CASSSDRGYGYTF
TRBJ1-3	-	TRBV4-1	-	TGCGCCAGCAGCCAAGTGAGCGGGCCCACAGAGAGCTCTGGAAACACCATATATTTT	CASSQVSGPTESSGNTIYF
TRBJ1-2	-	TRBV6-5	-	TGTGCCAGCAGTTACCGTTCAGGCTCGCCCGGCTACACCTTC	CASSYRSGSPGYTF
TRBJ2-5	-	TRBV6-6	TRBD1	TGTGCCAGCAGTGCCCGAGACAGGGGGGAAGAGACCCAGTACTTC	CASSARDRGEETQYF
TRBJ2-1	-	TRBV19	-	TGTGCCAGTAGCTTGACCAGGGACACCTCCTACAATGAGCAGTTCTTC	CASSLTRDTSYNEQFF
TRBJ2-2	-	TRBV13	-	TGTGCCAGCAGCTCCAGGGCCGGGTTCGCCGGGGAGCTGTTTTTT	CASSSRAGFAGELFF
TRBJ1-1	-	TRBV9	-	TGTGCCAGCAGCTACAGGGAAAGCCCGAACACTGAAGCTTTCTTT	CASSYRESPNTEAFF
TRBJ1-2	-	TRBV2	-	TGTGCCAGCAATCTAGAACACGGGACTTATGGCTACACCTTC	CASNLEHGTYGYTF
TRBJ2-7	-	TRBV5-1	-	TGCGCCAGCAGCTTGGGAGTCTCATCCTACGAGCAGTACTTC	CASSLGVSSYEQYF
TRBJ2-1	-	TRBV30	TRBD2	TGTGCCTGGAGTTTAACTAGCGGGGTTGAGCAGTTCTTC	CAWSLTSGVEQFF
TRBJ1-5	few	TRBV5-1	-	TGCGCCAGCAGCGCCGAGGGTGGCAATCAGCCCCAGCATTTT	CASSAEGGNQPQHF
TRBJ2-2	-	TRBV7-2	-	TGTGCCAGCAGCTTCACAGGGACCGGGGAGCTGTTTTTT	CASSFTGTGELFF
TRBJ2-1	-	TRBV19	-	TGTGCCAGTAATTCGGGTCCCTACAATGAGCAGTTCTTC	CASNSGPYNEQFF